What follows are 18 T cell receptor beta chains derived from one specimen sequenced in a study of cytomegalovirus exposure and HLA in healthy donors (dated by TCRdb to between 2016 and 2019). The protocol used for the library was the immunoSEQ multiplex PCR assay. For the multiplex PCR, a mixture combining 60 forward primers for TCR Vbeta segments and 13 reverse primers for TCR Jbeta segments was used. Drawn from immuneACCESS, this table holds only the in-frame rearrangements with V and J called that TCRdb kept. Clones are partly lost; checked studies trace under half to an unresolved V gene and leave the rest unexplained. In this sample the table shows roughly 180,000 clones, over 60% of which occur a single time. The ten largest clonotypes hold about 0.8% of the sample. The sample consisted of PBMCs. These receptors were taken from a female donor in good health and CMV-seronegative.

J is TRBJ1-1 and V is TRBV29-1; 7 bases are shared with TRBD1. Germline CDR1 SQVTM, CDR2 ANQGSEA. The CDR3 runs to 13 residues. V was pared by 6 bases and J by 3 bases, with 7 bases of the junction left unmatched. The CDR3 loop is CSVTGQLHTEAFF. The CDR3, as DNA: TGCAGCGTGACGGGACAGCTACACACTGAAGCTTTCTTT.

The genes are TRBV2 and TRBJ2-7; possible D gene TRBD2, 6 bases. V was trimmed by 7 bases and J by 5 bases, leaving 12 bases between them. CDR1 is SNHLY and CDR2 is FYNNEI in the germline V gene. CDR3 length: 12 residues. The CDR3 region is CASKGWTNEQYF. DNA for the CDR3: TGTGCCAGCAAGGGATGGACTAACGAGCAGTACTTC.

The CDR3 spells CASSQDSAGGLGELFF. The CDR3 bases are TGTGCCAGCAGCCAAGATTCGGCGGGAGGGCTAGGGGAGCTGTTTTTT. This chain joins TRBV4-2 and TRBJ2-2; 9 bases fit TRBD2. The CDR3 spans 16 residues. Per germline, CDR1 LGHNA and CDR2 YNFKEQ. Unmatched junction bases numbered 7, after V lost 0 bases and J lost 8 bases.

The chain links TRBV6-6 to TRBJ2-2; D possibly corresponds to TRBD1 (6 bases). The length of the CDR3 is 14 residues. CDR1 is MNHNY and CDR2 is SVGAGI in the germline V gene (reference sequence). V was trimmed by 5 bases and J by 1 base, leaving 8 bases between them. The CDR3 coding sequence is TGTGCCAGCAGTGGCAGGGGGAACACCGGGGAGCTGTTTTTT. This translates into CASSGRGNTGELFF.

The chain has TRBV6-5 and TRBJ2-3; a weak D match, TRBD2 (6 bases). The CDR3 totals 15 residues. Germline V CDR1 and CDR2: MNHEY, SVGAGI. V dropped 0 bases and J dropped 5 bases, with 12 bases sitting between them. CDR3 sequence reads: CASSYSRGGGDTQYF. The CDR3 DNA reads TGTGCCAGCAGTTACTCGCGTGGGGGAGGAGATACGCAGTATTTT.

The rearrangement joins TRBV19 to TRBJ1-4, with TRBD1 matching 8 bases. This CDR3 is 14 amino acids long. Germline V gene sequence: CDR1 LNHDA, CDR2 SQIVND (reference sequence). J lost 8 bases, V lost 5 bases, and 7 bases had no gene match. CDR3 sequence: CASSAGGLGEKLFF. In DNA form, the CDR3 reads TGTGCCAGTAGTGCAGGGGGCCTGGGAGAAAAACTGTTTTTT.

The chain links TRBV11-3 to TRBJ2-7; 10 bases align to TRBD2. The CDR3 totals 14 residues. Germline values: CDR1 SGHNT, CDR2 YENEEA. J gave up 5 bases and V 3 bases, and 4 bases lay outside the gene matches. The CDR3 DNA is TGTGCCAGCAGCTTCACTAGCGGGACCCACGAGCAGTACTTC. Its translation is CASSFTSGTHEQYF. Drawing the rest from reference TRBV11-3 and TRBJ2-7, the complete variable domain is EAGVVQSPRYKIIEKKQPVAFWCNPISGHNTLYWYLQNLGQGPELLIRYENEEAVDDSQLPKDRFSAERLKGVDSTLKIQPAELGDSAVYLCASSFTSGTHEQYFGPGTRLTVT.

The chain employs TRBV18 and TRBJ1-1; no reliable D call. Germline lookup yields CDR1 KGHSH and CDR2 LQKENI. There are 13 residues in the CDR3. Trimming shortened V by 2 bases and J by 0 bases, and 4 bases separated the two germline ends. The CDR3 DNA is TGTGCCAGCTCACCATCGGTGAACACTGAAGCTTTCTTT. This gives the protein CASSPSVNTEAFF.

V is TRBV4-2 and J is TRBJ1-1, with TRBD1 identical over 8 bases. The V gene's germline CDR1 is LGHNA and CDR2 YNFKEQ. The CDR3 contains 15 residues. V was clipped by 1 base and J by 2 bases; unmatched bases: 3. This CDR3 reads CASSQGDRSNTEAFF. Here the CDR3 DNA reads TGTGCCAGCAGCCAAGGGGACAGGTCCAACACTGAAGCTTTCTTT.

The chain couples TRBV6-1 to TRBJ2-1; 10 bases match TRBD1. J was trimmed by 7 bases and V by 5 bases; bases with no gene match: 5. The CDR3 is 14 amino acids. The germline CDR1 and CDR2 sequences are MNHNS and SASEGT. CDR3 residues: CASSTRQGANEQFF. CDR3 sequence (DNA): TGTGCCAGCAGTACCAGACAGGGGGCTAATGAGCAGTTCTTC.

The chain employs TRBV25-1 and TRBJ1-6, with D unclear. The V and J ends lost 2 bases and 8 bases respectively, with 19 bases between them. The CDR3 has 17 residues. CDR1 and CDR2 from the germline V gene are MGHDK and SYGVNS. CDR3 in DNA: TGTGCCAGCAGTGAAACTCCTGAGGGCCGCTTAGATTCACCCCTCCACTTT. Translated: CASSETPEGRLDSPLHF.

The chain has TRBV7-2 and TRBJ2-4; 15 positions agree with TRBD2. Germline lookup yields CDR1 SGHTA and CDR2 FQGNSA. This CDR3 has 17 amino acids. J was trimmed by 12 bases and V by 5 bases; bases with no gene match: 14. The CDR3 sequence: CASSDGRTSGRGDSQYF. CDR3 sequence (DNA): TGTGCCAGCAGCGATGGTAGGACTAGCGGGAGGGGGGACAGTCAGTACTTC.

Concerning this clone itself: The identical CDR3 is also encoded by other nucleotide sequences in the sample. V gene TRBV6-4 combines with J gene TRBJ2-3; 7 nucleotides align to TRBD2. The junction had 14 bases not matched to a gene; V was cut back by 6 bases and J by 5 bases. Germline lookup yields CDR1 MRHNA and CDR2 SNTAGT. This CDR3 contains 16 residues. The CDR3 nucleotides read TGTGCCAGCAGCGACGGGCTAGCGGATAAGGGAGATACGCAGTATTTT. It translates to CASSDGLADKGDTQYF.

V gene TRBV11-2 combines with J gene TRBJ2-7; TRBD1 agrees at 10 bases. The V and J ends lost 4 bases and 4 bases, in that order; junction bases with no gene match: 4. The CDR3 covers 14 residues. From germline, CDR1 is SGHAT and CDR2 FQNNGV. CDR3 DNA sequence: TGTGCCAGCAGCTATAGGACAGGGGGTTACGAGCAGTACTTC. This gives the protein CASSYRTGGYEQYF.

This chain uses TRBV2 with TRBJ2-5; 12 bases are a match to TRBD2. The CDR3 consists of 15 residues. Trimming cost V 7 bases and J 0 bases; bases outside gene matches: 3. In germline, CDR1 is SNHLY, CDR2 FYNNEI. This CDR3 is CASKGLAGYQETQYF. Here the CDR3 DNA reads TGTGCCAGCAAAGGACTAGCGGGGTACCAAGAGACCCAGTACTTC.

The rearrangement links TRBV4-1 to TRBJ2-3; D might be TRBD2 (8 bases). V was shortened by 5 bases and J by 1 base, with 25 bases between the two germline ends. The germline gives CDR1 MGHRA, CDR2 YSYEKL. The CDR3 is 19 residues long. The CDR3 DNA is TGCGCCAGCAGCGGAGGGGGCAAGGCTTTGCGGGAGGGCACAGATACGCAGTATTTT. It yields the protein CASSGGGKALREGTDTQYF.

This rearrangement joins TRBV19 to TRBJ1-2; TRBD1 matches 9 bases. J lost 4 bases, V lost 8 bases, and 8 bases had no gene match. Germline V gene sequence: CDR1 LNHDA, CDR2 SQIVND (reference sequence). The CDR3 consists of 14 residues. CDR3 sequence reads: CASSRTGAVYGYTF. Here the CDR3 DNA reads TGTGCCAGTTCCCGGACAGGGGCAGTCTATGGCTACACCTTC.

This clone was counted between two and nine times. This chain joins TRBV5-4 and TRBJ2-5, with D maybe TRBD2 (5 bases). CDR3 length: 16 amino acids. V was cut by 0 bases and J by 0 bases, with 12 bases left in between. CDR1 is SGHNT, CDR2 YYREEE, per germline (reference sequence). CDR3 residues: CASSLGSGAYQETQYF. For the CDR3, the DNA is TGTGCCAGCAGCTTGGGGAGCGGTGCTTACCAAGAGACCCAGTACTTC.